One sample yielded the 29 T cell receptor beta chains listed below, sequenced in a study of blood T cells in healthy people across ages. Sample-barcoded 5' priming and a J-beta primer mix drove a second PCR of about 7 to 12 cycles. In TCRdb, the 5' RACE reads were re-called with MiXCR into one record per CDR3 protein. The profile covers approximately 800,000 distinct CDR3 sequences, with 62% appearing a single time and roughly a quarter taken by the ten largest. The sequenced material came from blood. The source of these receptors is a man aged 25-40 years in good health.

This clonotype was seen just once. The chain uses TRBV20-1 and TRBJ2-5; D is ambiguous. Deletions cut 0 bases from V and 2 bases from J, with 4 bases between. The germline CDR1 and CDR2 sequences are DFQATT and SNEGSKA (reference sequence). This CDR3 is 12 amino acids long. In nucleotides, the CDR3 is TGCAGTGCTAGAGAGCTACAAGAGACCCAGTACTTC. Translating it yields CSARELQETQYF.

The chain is built from TRBV6-5 and TRBJ1-2; 8 bases fit TRBD1. V dropped 7 bases and J dropped 4; count of bases not matched to a gene: 8. This CDR3 contains 14 residues. Germline V gene sequence: CDR1 MNHEY, CDR2 SVGAGI. The DNA of the CDR3 is TGTGCCAGCACTCCCAGGGGGCGCGTCTATGGCTACACCTTC. Translation gives CASTPRGRVYGYTF.

Points on this clonotype: A read error may produce the germline difference seen at one junction end. The J gene is TRBJ1-2, the V gene TRBV15, with D possibly matching TRBD1 (5 bases). This CDR3 region has 16 residues. The germline V gene encodes CDR1 LNHNV and CDR2 YYDKDF (reference sequence). As DNA, the CDR3 is TGTGCCATCAGCGGGACGGCGGAGGACCTCGACTATGGCTACACCTTC. This translates into CAISGTAEDLDYGYTF.

The chain has TRBV6-5 and TRBJ2-1, with D possibly TRBD2 on 6 matching bases. The ends were cut back, 10 bases at V and 12 bases at J, with 16 bases in the middle. Germline loops: CDR1 MNHEY, CDR2 SVGAGI. The CDR3 is 11 residues long. The DNA for the CDR3 is TGTGCCACCGAGGTTGGGGGAGGGCAGTTCTTC. This gives the protein CATEVGGGQFF.

This clonotype has only one observation. V and J are TRBV7-2 and TRBJ2-7, with 9 bases lining up with TRBD2. The CDR3 length is 15 residues. Germline V gene sequence: CDR1 SGHTA, CDR2 FQGNSA. V lost 4 bases and J lost 3; bases outside the gene matches: 7. The CDR3 loop is CASSWAGGGLYEQYF. CDR3 bases: TGTGCCAGCAGCTGGGCGGGAGGGGGCCTCTACGAGCAGTACTTC.

This clonotype was counted between two and nine times. V is TRBV4-3 and J is TRBJ2-5; D is unresolved. V dropped 1 base and J dropped 4 bases, with 10 bases sitting between them. This CDR3 region has 14 residues. Per germline, CDR1 LGHNA and CDR2 YSLEER. CDR3 region: CASSQVSQRETQYF. The CDR3 nucleotides are TGCGCCAGCAGCCAAGTGTCCCAGCGAGAGACCCAGTACTTC.

This clonotype came up a few times. The chain combines TRBV6-5 with TRBJ2-1; D perhaps matches TRBD1 (6 bases). Germline CDR1 reads MNHEY; CDR2 reads SVGAGI. The CDR3 covers 15 residues. The V end was cut by 2 bases, the J end by 7 bases, with 15 bases between. CDR3 DNA sequence: TGTGCCAGCAGTTACGGCAGGGGCAGAGTGAATGAGCAGTTCTTC. It is translated as CASSYGRGRVNEQFF.

This CDR3 is CASSLQPLGNTIYF. CDR3 nucleotides: TGTGCCAGCAGCTTACAACCCCTGGGAAACACCATATATTTT. The chain carries TRBV7-6 and TRBJ1-3; the D is unclear. This CDR3 is built from 14 residues. Per germline, CDR1 SGHVS and CDR2 FNYEAQ. V lost 2 bases and J 4 bases, leaving 9 bases between the germline ends.

The chain couples TRBV12-3 or TRBV12-4 to TRBJ1-1; weak D call: TRBD1 (6 bases). The CDR3 totals 13 residues. The germline V and J ends were trimmed by 11 bases and 6 bases, with 19 bases remaining between them. The CDR3 loop reads CAGGNRVGSEAFF. CDR3 bases: TGTGCCGGCGGTAACAGGGTTGGATCTGAAGCTTTCTTT.

In this sample, this clonotype turned up a few times. The V and J genes are TRBV7-2 and TRBJ2-7, with TRBD2 matching over 13 bases. Germline V lookup: CDR1 SGHTA, CDR2 FQGNSA. The CDR3 has 19 amino acids. V trimming: 3 bases; J trimming: 0 bases; junction bases outside the gene matches: 11. CDR3 sequence (DNA): TGTGCCAGCAGCTTCCGCGGGACTAGCGGGGACGAAAGCTCCTACGAGCAGTACTTC. Its protein product is CASSFRGTSGDESSYEQYF.

The chain uses TRBV20-1 and TRBJ2-5, with 10 bases that match TRBD1. With V trimmed by 5 bases and J by 2 bases, 5 bases remained unmatched. The CDR3 spans 14 residues. The germline gives CDR1 DFQATT, CDR2 SNEGSKA (reference sequence). CDR3 loop: CSALWDRGQETQYF. Here the CDR3 DNA reads TGCAGTGCTCTCTGGGACAGGGGACAAGAGACCCAGTACTTC.

A single count supports this clonotype. The rearrangement joins TRBV4-3 to TRBJ1-2, with D perhaps TRBD1 (6 bases). The CDR3 is made up of 14 amino acids. Per the germline V gene, CDR1 is LGHNA and CDR2 is YSLEER. V dropped 3 bases and J dropped 7 bases, with 15 bases sitting between them. CDR3 DNA sequence: TGCGCCAGCAGCCAGGATGCCCAGGGGCTTGGCTACACCTTC. Protein product: CASSQDAQGLGYTF.

This chain uses TRBV4-3 with TRBJ2-1; no clear D gene. Germline V lookup: CDR1 LGHNA, CDR2 YSLEER. CDR3 length: 16 residues. The V gene lost 0 bases and the J gene lost 2 bases, with 11 bases spanning the gap. CDR3 DNA: TGCGCCAGCAGCCAAGATCAGGCGGATACCTACAATGAGCAGTTCTTC. It codes for CASSQDQADTYNEQFF.

The J gene is TRBJ2-5, the V gene TRBV27, with a weak D call TRBD1 (6 bases). The end of the DNA is better explained by TRBJ2-7, so the J call may be wrong. The CDR3 is 15 residues long. Germline CDR1 MNHEY, CDR2 SMNVEV (reference sequence). The CDR3 reads CASSSQGGHPYEQYF. CDR3 bases: TGTGCCAGCAGTTCACAGGGTGGGCACCCCTACGAGCAGTACTTC.

V gene TRBV4-3 combines with J gene TRBJ1-2, with D possibly TRBD1 on 6 matching bases. The CDR3 consists of 18 residues. Germline values: CDR1 LGHNA, CDR2 YSLEER. V was cut by 3 bases and J by 2 bases, with 22 bases left in between. CDR3 sequence (DNA): TGCGCCAGCAGCCATTCTACCGGGACATTTAAGACGAACTATGGCTACACCTTC. It encodes CASSHSTGTFKTNYGYTF.

This clonotype was observed a few times. The V gene is TRBV4-1, the J gene TRBJ2-3; 8 bases are a match to TRBD1. In germline, CDR1 is MGHRA, CDR2 YSYEKL. The CDR3 covers 15 residues. Unmatched junction bases numbered 8, after V lost 5 bases and J lost 4 bases. The CDR3, as DNA: TGCGCCAGCAGCTCCGGGACAGGAATCCCAGATACGCAGTATTTT. Translated: CASSSGTGIPDTQYF.

Worth noting for this clonotype: Germline and junction disagree at one end, which may indicate a read error. This chain connects TRBV12-3 or TRBV12-4 to TRBJ2-4; D possibly corresponds to TRBD2 (7 bases). The DNA end is more similar to TRBJ2-5, so the J call may be wrong. The CDR3 spans 14 residues. The CDR3 loop reads CASGFVGGPETQYF. The CDR3 nucleotides read TGTGCCAGCGGTTTCGTGGGGGGGCCAGAGACCCAGTACTTC.

V and J are TRBV12-3 or TRBV12-4 and TRBJ2-3, with D perhaps matching TRBD1 or TRBD2 (6 bases each). The length of the CDR3 is 12 residues. The V and J ends lost 7 bases and 4 bases respectively, with 9 bases between them. The CDR3: CASKGEADTQYF. In nucleotides, the CDR3 is TGTGCCAGCAAGGGGGAGGCAGATACGCAGTATTTT.

The genes are TRBV2 and TRBJ2-7, with TRBD1 identical over 7 bases. The CDR3 covers 16 residues. J gave up 6 bases and V 1 base, and 12 bases lay outside the gene matches. CDR1 is SNHLY, CDR2 FYNNEI, per germline. CDR3 residues: CASSEGGRGIYGEQYF. The CDR3 region has the DNA TGTGCCAGCAGTGAAGGCGGCAGGGGGATCTATGGCGAGCAGTACTTC.

V usage is TRBV12-3 or TRBV12-4 and J usage is TRBJ1-2; 7 nucleotides match TRBD1. CDR3 length equals 14 residues. The V gene end was trimmed by 6 bases and the J gene end by 4 bases; junction bases not matched to a gene: 8. DNA for the CDR3: TGTGCCAGCAGCTCCCCACAGGGGACCTATGGCTACACCTTC. It encodes CASSSPQGTYGYTF.

Only one count was recorded for this clonotype. This chain links TRBV5-6 with TRBJ2-7; tentatively, D is TRBD1 or TRBD2 (7 bases each). In germline, CDR1 is SGHDT, CDR2 YYEEEE. There are 14 residues in the CDR3. V gave up 4 bases and J gave up 4 bases, with 15 bases separating them. The CDR3 loop reads CASSQTGREYEQYF. In nucleotides, the CDR3 is TGTGCCAGCAGCCAGACAGGGAGGGAATACGAGCAGTACTTC. The whole variable domain, filled in from reference TRBV5-6 and TRBJ2-7, reads DAGVTQSPTHLIKTRGQQVTLRCSPKSGHDTVSWYQQALGQGPQFIFQYYEEEERQRGNFPDRFSGHQFPNYSSELNVNALLLGDSALYLCASSQTGREYEQYFGPGTRLTVT.

This clonotype was seen more than once but under ten times. The genes are TRBV5-6 and TRBJ2-1; D gene unclear. Germline CDR1 reads SGHDT; CDR2 reads YYEEEE. V was pared by 2 bases and J by 10 bases, with 7 bases between. The CDR3 consists of 11 residues. CDR3 coding DNA: TGTGCCAGCAGCTTAGCACCCGAGCAGTTCTTC. Translating it yields CASSLAPEQFF.

Points on this clonotype: One end of the junction fails to match germline, which may point to a read error. V is TRBV7-6 and J is TRBJ2-7, with TRBD2 as a possible D gene (5 bases). CDR1 and CDR2 from the germline V gene are SGHVS and FNYEAQ. The length of the CDR3 is 13 residues. The CDR3 sequence is CASGLATSYEQYF. CDR3 nucleotides: TGTGCCAGCGGCTTAGCGACTTCCTACGAGCAGTACTTC.

V is TRBV7-9 and J is TRBJ1-2; TRBD1 aligns across 7 bases. The germline CDR1 and CDR2 sequences are SEHNR and FQNEAQ (reference sequence). After removal of 1 base from V and 6 bases from J, the junction contained 5 bases not matched to a gene. The CDR3 contains 14 residues. Written as DNA, the CDR3 is TGTGCCAGCAGCTTAGACGACAGGGTTGATGGCTACACCTTC. It yields the protein CASSLDDRVDGYTF.

This clonotype is a singleton in its sample. One junction end disagrees with the germline gene, perhaps due to a read error. The chain couples TRBV5-5 to TRBJ2-7; D ambiguous. The CDR3 loop spans 13 amino acids. Germline CDR1 SGHKS, CDR2 YYEKEE (reference sequence). The CDR3 nucleotides are TGCGCCAGCAGCGTATACACACCCTACGAGCAGTACTTC. Protein product: CASSVYTPYEQYF.

This rearrangement joins TRBV18 to TRBJ2-5; D gene unclear. Matching the DNA end better, TRBJ2-7 makes the J call doubtful. Germline CDR1 KGHSH, CDR2 LQKENI. This CDR3 is built from 15 residues. CDR3 residues: CASSPIPRLGYEQYF. The CDR3 DNA reads TGTGCCAGCTCACCAATCCCTAGACTCGGTTACGAGCAGTACTTC.

This rearrangement joins TRBV7-8 to TRBJ2-3; 7 bases fit TRBD1. The germline V gene has CDR1 SGHVS and CDR2 FQNEAQ. Trimming took 4 bases from V and 2 from J; bases not matched to a gene: 3. The CDR3 length is 14 residues. CDR3 in amino acids: CASSSGQTTDTQYF. The CDR3 DNA is TGTGCCAGCAGCTCGGGACAGACCACAGATACGCAGTATTTT.

The V call is TRBV6-5, the J call TRBJ2-7; D may be TRBD1 (5 bases). From germline, CDR1 is MNHEY and CDR2 SVGAGI. Trimming took 2 bases from V and 1 from J, leaving 12 bases between them. This CDR3 region has 15 residues. The CDR3 nucleotides are TGTGCCAGCAGTTACGATAGGCAGGGATCCTACGAGCAGTACTTC. Translated: CASSYDRQGSYEQYF.

The CDR3 spells CATHAMESRMYGYTF. The DNA of the CDR3 is TGTGCCACCCACGCGATGGAATCGAGAATGTATGGCTACACCTTC. The chain joins TRBV15 to TRBJ1-2; D is uncertain. CDR1 is LNHNV and CDR2 is YYDKDF in the germline V gene (reference sequence). The V end lost 8 bases, the J end lost 5 bases, and 21 bases lay between the germline ends. The CDR3 contains 15 residues.